Following are 13 T cell receptor beta chains from one sample sequenced in a study of naive and memory T cell subsets. Amplification of ligated cDNA took four PCR rounds with SP2 and nested alpha and beta constant primers. TCRdb redid the calling of the 5' RACE reads with MiXCR, one entry per CDR3 protein. The repertoire has tens of thousands of distinct CDR3 sequences, 8% of them found once; the top ten carry over 15%. A UMI-containing oligonucleotide was joined by 3' ligation to the TCR cDNA template. The source is a female donor in good health.

The V call is TRBV30, the J call TRBJ1-1; a weak D match, TRBD1 (5 bases). V lost 0 bases to trimming and J lost 10 bases, with 15 bases between them. Germline assignment: CDR1 GTSNPN and CDR2 SVGIG (reference sequence). CDR3 length equals 13 residues. For the CDR3, the DNA is TGTGCCTGGAGTGTAGGGAACTACGGGGGAGCTTTCTTT. It codes for CAWSVGNYGGAFF.

This clonotype has more than one count but fewer than ten. The V call is TRBV6-5, the J call TRBJ2-7; D not resolved. CDR1 and CDR2 from the germline V gene are MNHEY and SVGAGI. This CDR3 contains 15 residues. Trimming took 8 bases from V and 7 from J, leaving 24 bases between them. CDR3 sequence reads: CASCPGLIGPWEQYF. As DNA, the CDR3 is TGTGCCAGCTGCCCTGGGTTGATAGGGCCATGGGAGCAGTACTTC.

This clonotype was counted a few times. The V call is TRBV5-8, the J call TRBJ2-1; 14 bases match TRBD2. The junction had 7 bases not matched to a gene; V was cut back by 4 bases and J by 7 bases. The CDR3 length is 16 residues. The germline gives CDR1 SGHTS, CDR2 YDEGEE. The CDR3 spells CASSRLAGGRMNEQFF. The CDR3 DNA reads TGTGCCAGCAGCCGACTAGCGGGGGGGCGAATGAATGAGCAGTTCTTC.

This clonotype was seen repeatedly, ten times or more. CDR3 region: CASSQQGVGSEQYF. CDR3 DNA: TGTGCCAGCAGCCAACAGGGGGTCGGAAGCGAGCAGTACTTC. The chain is built from TRBV3-1 and TRBJ2-7; 7 positions match TRBD1. The ends lost 2 bases at V and 6 bases at J; junction bases unmatched: 7. Germline lookup yields CDR1 LGHDT and CDR2 YNNKEL (reference sequence). The CDR3 has 14 residues.

This clonotype has a handful of counts. J is TRBJ1-2 and V is TRBV12-3 or TRBV12-4, with D uncertain. This CDR3 is 12 amino acids long. V lost 3 bases, J lost 2 bases, and 4 bases lay in between. The CDR3 DNA reads TGTGCCAGCAGTTTTAACAACTATGGCTACACCTTC. Translation gives CASSFNNYGYTF.

This clonotype has more than one count but fewer than ten. This chain links TRBV13 with TRBJ1-1, with D possibly being TRBD1 (5 bases). With 5 bases removed from V and 0 bases from J, the gap between germline ends came to 25 bases. The CDR3 length is 19 residues. Looked up from germline, CDR1 is PRHDT and CDR2 is FYEKMQ (reference sequence). This chain's CDR3 is CASSRFQSGLLLMNTEAFF. The CDR3 DNA reads TGTGCCAGCAGCCGTTTTCAATCGGGACTCTTATTGATGAACACTGAAGCTTTCTTT.

Many counts were recorded for this clonotype. The CDR3 nucleotides are TGTGCCAGCAGTACAGGGTGGAATTCACCCCTCCACTTT. This translates into CASSTGWNSPLHF. The chain has TRBV28 and TRBJ1-6, with D tentatively TRBD1 (6 bases). The germline V and J ends were trimmed by 5 bases and 7 bases, with 9 bases remaining between them. Germline-derived CDR1 and CDR2 are MDHEN and SYDVKM. The CDR3 has 13 amino acids.

Note on this clonotype: It may be a read error: a sequence one base away is much more abundant. This rearrangement joins TRBV20-1 to TRBJ1-6, with D possibly matching TRBD1 (6 bases). Trimming took off 6 bases at V and 9 bases at J, with 21 bases between the two ends. The germline CDR1 and CDR2 sequences are DFQATT and SNEGSKA (reference sequence). The length of the CDR3 is 15 residues. CDR3 loop: CSAPRGGRSSSPLHF. The CDR3 DNA sequence: TGCAGTGCCCCCCGGGGGGGCCGGAGCAGTTCACCCCTCCACTTT.

This clonotype was observed many times. In nucleotides, the CDR3 is TGCAGTGCTAGCAAGAGTGCGGCAGATACGCAGTATTTT. It is translated as CSASKSAADTQYF. This chain joins TRBV20-1 and TRBJ2-3; the D is unclear. The CDR3 consists of 13 residues. From germline, CDR1 is DFQATT and CDR2 SNEGSKA (reference sequence). Deletions cut 3 bases from V and 4 bases from J, with 11 bases between.

This clonotype was seen a handful of times. This chain joins TRBV10-3 and TRBJ2-7; TRBD1 matches 7 bases. CDR3 length: 13 amino acids. The germline V gene has CDR1 ENHRY and CDR2 SYGVKD. V lost 9 bases and J lost 6; bases outside the gene matches: 11. The CDR3 here is CAILPRGQREQYF. Written as DNA, the CDR3 is TGTGCCATTCTTCCCAGGGGACAGCGCGAGCAGTACTTC.

This clonotype was seen more than once but under ten times. V and J are TRBV6-6 and TRBJ2-1, with TRBD2 matching over 7 bases. This CDR3 has 16 amino acids. Germline CDR1 reads MNHNY; CDR2 reads SVGAGI (reference sequence). The V and J ends lost 4 bases and 2 bases, in that order; junction bases with no gene match: 8. The DNA for the CDR3 is TGTGCCAGCAGTTTGGGACTACAGACAACCTACAATGAGCAGTTCTTC. Encoded protein: CASSLGLQTTYNEQFF.

This clonotype was seen a handful of times. The gene calls are TRBV6-5 and TRBJ2-7; the D gene could be TRBD1 or TRBD2 (6 bases each). Germline values: CDR1 MNHEY, CDR2 SVGAGI. The CDR3 consists of 16 residues. The germline V and J ends were trimmed by 2 bases and 5 bases, with 19 bases remaining between them. In nucleotides, the CDR3 is TGTGCCAGCAGTTACGGTTACCCGGGGGCTTCCAACGAGCAGTACTTC. This sequence encodes CASSYGYPGASNEQYF.

CDR3 coding DNA: TGTGCCAGCACCACCTACTCCGAGCAGTACTTC. Translating gives CASTTYSEQYF. The chain uses TRBV28 and TRBJ2-7; D is unclear. V lost 7 bases and J lost 6, with 10 bases in between. The germline gives CDR1 MDHEN, CDR2 SYDVKM. The CDR3 has 11 amino acids. The full variable domain, rest sourced from reference TRBV28 and TRBJ2-7, is DVKVTQSSRYLVKRTGEKVFLECVQDMDHENMFWYRQDPGLGLRLIYFSYDVKMKEKGDIPEGYSVSREKKERFSLILESASTNQTSMYLCASTTYSEQYFGPGTRLTVT.